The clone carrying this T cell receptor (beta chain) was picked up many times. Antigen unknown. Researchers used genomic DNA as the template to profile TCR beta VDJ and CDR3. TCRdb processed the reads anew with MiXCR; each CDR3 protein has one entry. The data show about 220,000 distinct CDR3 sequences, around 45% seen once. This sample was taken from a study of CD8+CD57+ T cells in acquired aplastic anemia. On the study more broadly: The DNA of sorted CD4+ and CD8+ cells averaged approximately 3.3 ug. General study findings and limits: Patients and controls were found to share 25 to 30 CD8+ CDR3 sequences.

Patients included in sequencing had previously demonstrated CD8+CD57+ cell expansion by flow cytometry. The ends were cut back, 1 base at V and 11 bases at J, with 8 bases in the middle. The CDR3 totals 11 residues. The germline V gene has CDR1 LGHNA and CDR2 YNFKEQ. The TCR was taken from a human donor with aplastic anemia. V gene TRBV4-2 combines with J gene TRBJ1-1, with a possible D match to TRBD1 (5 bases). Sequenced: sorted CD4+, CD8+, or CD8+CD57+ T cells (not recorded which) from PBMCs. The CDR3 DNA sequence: TGTGCCAGCAGCCAAGGGGACTTGGCTTTCTTT. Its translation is CASSQGDLAFF.